The source of this TCR beta chain is a study of T-cell memory formation after mild COVID-19. Study context: The study found TCR clusters largely donor specific.

Concerning this clonotype itself: What it recognizes is unknown.

Using its own MiXCR run on the 5' RACE reads, TCRdb lists one record per CDR3 protein. This table holds a few hundred thousand distinct CDR3 sequences, 28% found once. Germline-derived CDR1 and CDR2 are SNHLY and FYNNEI. CDR3 length: 14 amino acids. With 2 bases removed from V and 4 bases from J, the gap between germline ends came to 10 bases. Study outcomes and limitations: Contracting clones from day 15 to 85 showed balanced CD4/CD8; later expanders favored CD4+.

This chain connects TRBV2 to TRBJ2-3; D might be TRBD2 (6 bases). This clonotype was obtained from an adult woman who had mild COVID-19 (a few samples of this study predate the infection). Cell type and time point are not known. Sequenced sample: PBMCs or a T cell subset sorted from them (not recorded which). CDR3 sequence (DNA): TGTGCCAGCAGTGAATCTAGCGCTCCAGATACGCAGTATTTT. It is translated as CASSESSAPDTQYF.